Below are 16 T cell receptor beta chains sequenced from a single sample in a study of cytomegalovirus exposure and HLA in healthy donors. The PCR had 60 Vbeta and 13 Jbeta primers. Sequencing used immunoSEQ multiplex PCR; TCRdb keeps in-frame clones, though not all of them. The table records 62,000 or so clones, around 87% of them present only once. Sequenced sample: PBMCs. These receptors all stem from a man aged 18 to 35 in good health and CMV-seronegative.

This clone came up once. The chain is built from TRBV27 and TRBJ2-2; weak D call: TRBD1 (6 bases). Looked up from germline, CDR1 is MNHEY and CDR2 is SMNVEV (reference sequence). V gave up 3 bases and J gave up 9 bases, with 11 bases separating them. CDR3 size: 13 residues. Here the CDR3 DNA reads TGTGCCAGCAGTTTTGGCAGGGGCCGGGAGCTGTTTTTT. This encodes CASSFGRGRELFF.

V is TRBV11-3 and J is TRBJ1-1, with D hard to call. The ends were cut back, 0 bases at V and 4 bases at J, with 6 bases in the middle. The germline V gene encodes CDR1 SGHNT and CDR2 YENEEA. This CDR3 region has 13 residues. DNA of the CDR3: TGTGCCAGCAGCTTAGACCCCGGCACTGAAGCTTTCTTT. Translation: CASSLDPGTEAFF.

The V and J genes are TRBV4-1 and TRBJ2-3; D remains unclear. The CDR3 has 16 residues. The V and J ends lost 3 bases and 0 bases respectively, with 13 bases between them. Per germline, CDR1 MGHRA and CDR2 YSYEKL. The CDR3 here is CASSQRSSSSTDTQYF. CDR3 coding DNA: TGCGCCAGCAGCCAGAGGAGTAGCTCTAGCACAGATACGCAGTATTTT.

V usage is TRBV14 and J usage is TRBJ2-5, with TRBD1 matching over 7 bases. The length of the CDR3 is 15 residues. Trimming removed 0 bases from V and 2 bases from J; junction bases left unmatched: 3. Germline assignment: CDR1 SGHDN and CDR2 FVKESK. The CDR3 sequence: CASSQDPGQQETQYF. The CDR3 coding sequence is TGTGCCAGCAGCCAAGACCCGGGACAGCAAGAGACCCAGTACTTC.

The CDR3 reads CASSPSTGGEKLFF. The CDR3 DNA is TGTGCCAGTAGTCCCTCGACAGGGGGCGAAAAACTGTTTTTT. The V gene is TRBV19, the J gene TRBJ1-4, with 10 bases matching TRBD1. Germline lookup yields CDR1 LNHDA and CDR2 SQIVND (reference sequence). The CDR3 runs 14 residues. V lost 5 bases and J lost 8; bases outside the gene matches: 5.

The sample holds a few counts of this clone. The chain is built from TRBV6-5 and TRBJ1-1, with 8 bases fitting TRBD1. CDR1 and CDR2 from the germline V gene are MNHEY and SVGAGI. Losses at the gene ends were 4 bases for V and 1 base for J; bases not matched to a gene: 2. The CDR3 totals 14 residues. CDR3 nucleotide sequence: TGTGCCAGCAGTTGGACAGGGCCGAACACTGAAGCTTTCTTT. Translation: CASSWTGPNTEAFF.

This chain connects TRBV5-4 to TRBJ1-1; 7 nucleotides agree with TRBD1. The V and J ends lost 7 bases and 5 bases, in that order; junction bases with no gene match: 5. The germline gives CDR1 SGHNT, CDR2 YYREEE (reference sequence). This CDR3 comprises 12 residues. The CDR3 region is CASSQGVTEAFF. The CDR3 DNA sequence: TGTGCCAGCTCCCAGGGGGTGACTGAAGCTTTCTTT.

The chain combines TRBV4-1 with TRBJ2-3, with 7 nucleotides matching TRBD1. The CDR3 spans 15 residues. V shed 4 bases, J shed 2 bases, and the junction held 6 bases outside the gene matches. CDR1 MGHRA and CDR2 YSYEKL come from the germline V gene. The CDR3 protein is CASSPWGQTTDTQYF. The CDR3 DNA follows: TGCGCCAGCAGCCCTTGGGGACAGACCACAGATACGCAGTATTTT.

V and J are TRBV5-4 and TRBJ1-1; 11 nucleotides match TRBD1. The CDR3 length is 16 residues. Germline V lookup: CDR1 SGHNT, CDR2 YYREEE (reference sequence). V shed 0 bases, J shed 4 bases, and the junction held 5 bases outside the gene matches. Here the CDR3 DNA reads TGTGCCAGCAGCTTGGAGAGGACAGGGGGCATCACTGAAGCTTTCTTT. Translating it yields CASSLERTGGITEAFF.

The chain joins TRBV4-1 to TRBJ2-3; TRBD2 matches at 7 bases. J was trimmed by 3 bases and V by 0 bases; bases with no gene match: 18. In germline, CDR1 is MGHRA, CDR2 YSYEKL. The CDR3 extends over 20 amino acids. The CDR3 here is CASSQDRASGGFSQTDTQYF. In DNA form, the CDR3 reads TGCGCCAGCAGCCAAGATAGGGCTAGCGGTGGGTTCTCTCAAACAGATACGCAGTATTTT.

J is TRBJ2-1 and V is TRBV15; 8 bases match TRBD1. CDR3 length: 16 residues. The germline CDR1 and CDR2 sequences are LNHNV and YYDKDF (reference sequence). Trimming cost V 3 bases and J 9 bases; bases outside gene matches: 13. CDR3 protein: CATSSYPGQALCEQFF. The CDR3 bases are TGTGCCACCAGCAGCTATCCGGGACAGGCATTGTGTGAGCAGTTCTTC. The variable domain in full, completed from reference TRBV15 and TRBJ2-1, reads DAMVIQNPRYQVTQFGKPVTLSCSQTLNHNVMYWYQQKSSQAPKLLFHYYDKDFNNEADTPDNFQSRRPNTSFCFLDIRSPGLGDTAMYLCATSSYPGQALCEQFFGPGTRLTVL.

This clone was detected only once. The rearrangement uses TRBV6-5 and TRBJ2-1; D is possibly TRBD1 (5 bases). The V end lost 6 bases, the J end lost 8 bases, and 20 bases lay between the germline ends. Germline assignment: CDR1 MNHEY and CDR2 SVGAGI. The CDR3 contains 15 residues. CDR3 protein: CASRKQLLQGDEQFF. CDR3 bases: TGTGCCAGCAGAAAACAGCTACTGCAGGGCGATGAGCAGTTCTTC.

The J gene is TRBJ1-2, the V gene TRBV7-8; tentative D call: TRBD1 (5 bases). The CDR3 extends over 16 amino acids. Germline CDR1 and CDR2: SGHVS and FQNEAQ. Trimming stripped 2 bases from V and 3 bases from J, with 16 bases between. Here the CDR3 DNA reads TGTGCCAGCAGCTTAAACGGAGCAGGGTCGTACTATGGCTACACCTTC. Translation gives CASSLNGAGSYYGYTF.

V is TRBV4-2 and J is TRBJ1-5, with 10 bases fitting TRBD1. CDR1 and CDR2 (germline): LGHNA, YNFKEQ. This CDR3 comprises 15 residues. V lost 6 bases to trimming and J lost 5 bases; unmatched junction nucleotides: 7. The CDR3 DNA reads TGTGCCAGCAGTCTGACGGGGACAGGGGATCAGCCCCAGCATTTT. Translated, it gives CASSLTGTGDQPQHF.

This clone was picked up one time. The chain joins TRBV28 to TRBJ2-7; 7 bases match TRBD1. J gave up 2 bases and V 5 bases, and 9 bases lay outside the gene matches. The CDR3 has 15 residues. Germline V CDR1 and CDR2: MDHEN, SYDVKM. In DNA form, the CDR3 reads TGTGCCAGCAGTCTGTCCGGGGACAGCACCTACGAGCAGTACTTC. This codes for CASSLSGDSTYEQYF.

This chain connects TRBV5-1 to TRBJ1-1, with D unresolved. The germline V gene encodes CDR1 SGHRS and CDR2 YFSETQ. Trimming pared 0 bases from V and 0 bases from J, leaving 6 bases between. There are 14 residues in the CDR3. The chain's CDR3 is CASSLGGMNTEAFF. For the CDR3, the DNA is TGCGCCAGCAGCTTGGGAGGCATGAACACTGAAGCTTTCTTT.